The present T cell receptor (beta chain) was sequenced within a study of radiotherapy plus CTLA-4 blockade in lung cancer. Turning to the study itself: Among enrolled patients, under 20% responded and about 34% achieved disease control. General observations from the study: There was expansion of tumor-derived TCR clones in blood after radiotherapy plus ipilimumab. Reported findings show early blood T cell clone dynamics, with interferon-beta, best predicted response.

Profiled with immunoSEQ multiplex PCR; TCRdb holds only in-frame clones, not every one. The data contain about 51,000 clones, 65% to 80% of them seen just once; the ten biggest clones take up roughly 2.4%. Of note for this clone: Antigen: not known.

Focal radiation and CTLA-4 blockade (ipilimumab) were tested in chemo-refractory metastatic non-small-cell lung cancer patients. The specimen was peripheral blood, collected from a patient treated with radiotherapy plus ipilimumab. The sequence derives from a human donor with non-small cell lung cancer whose response to radiotherapy plus ipilimumab could not be evaluated.

The CDR3 is CASSFQGIDTQYF. The CDR3 DNA reads as TGTGCCAGCAGTTTCCAGGGGATAGATACGCAGTATTTT. The V and J genes are TRBV6-5 and TRBJ2-3, with D perhaps TRBD1 (6 bases). Trimming shortened V by 4 bases and J by 5 bases, and 10 bases separated the two germline ends. CDR1 MNHEY and CDR2 SVGAGI come from the germline V gene. The CDR3 length is 13 residues.